A single T cell receptor beta chain is shown here with its context. Its specificity is not known. Profiling relied on immunoSEQ multiplex PCR, and the TCRdb table lists in-frame clones only, not all of them. The sample holds under 400,000 clones, 86% seen once. V shed 4 bases, J shed 1 base, and the junction held 4 bases outside the gene matches. CDR1 is SGHDT and CDR2 is YYEEEE in the germline V gene. The CDR3 covers 14 residues. The data stem from a study of cytomegalovirus exposure and HLA in healthy donors. As for the study in general: The same platform as the roughly 700 first-cohort repertoires was used for the roughly 130 validation repertoires, a later analysis reported.

Regarding the study as a whole: Within the roughly 120 validation repertoires, first-cohort TCR clusters tended to co-occur, according to a later analysis. In vitro assays verified that three CMV-associated chains recognized CMV antigens specifically. Altogether, 150 to 200 TCR beta chains were recorded as cytomegalovirus-associated.

The source of this sequence is a woman under 30 in good health and CMV-seronegative. Specimen: PBMCs. V is TRBV5-6 and J is TRBJ1-1; TRBD1 matches 7 bases. The CDR3 here is CASSPGQPNTEAFF. Written as DNA, the CDR3 is TGTGCCAGCAGCCCGGGACAGCCGAACACTGAAGCTTTCTTT.